Listed below are T cell receptor beta chains from one sample, sequenced in a study of blood T cell repertoires in COVID-19. Repertoires were generated with immunoSEQ multiplex PCR, while TCRdb's copy carries only in-frame clones and drops some. The data contain under 110,000 clones, about 91% of them singletons. Sequenced material: peripheral blood. Every receptor here comes from a man aged 50-59 years with acute or convalescent COVID-19. Both conserved end residues are part of each CDR3. The D gene is left open where the match is weak. Size tells how often a clone was seen (once, few, many) or the class of an expanded clone, and some rows leave it out.

cdr3_length j_call v_call d_call clone_size cdr3_aa cdr3_nt
15 TRBJ2-7 TRBV6-6 TRBD1 NA CASSHDRGIFYEQYF TGTGCCAGCAGTCACGACAGGGGGATTTTCTACGAGCAGTACTTC
15 TRBJ2-3 TRBV5-1 NA NA CASSLGPYQADTQYF TGCGCCAGCAGCTTGGGACCCTACCAGGCAGATACGCAGTATTTT
17 TRBJ2-1 TRBV11-2 TRBD1 NA CASSFGAPGQAYNEQFF TGTGCCAGCAGCTTTGGTGCTCCGGGACAGGCCTACAATGAGCAGTTCTTC
12 TRBJ2-1 TRBV10-3 NA NA CAISGHSNEQFF TGTGCCATCAGTGGACATTCTAATGAGCAGTTCTTC
15 TRBJ1-6 TRBV27 TRBD1 NA CASSLWGQGGSPLHF TGTGCCAGCAGTTTATGGGGACAGGGAGGGTCACCCCTCCACTTT
13 TRBJ2-7 TRBV12-3/TRBV12-4 NA NA CASSSGQYYEQYF TGTGCCAGCAGTTCTGGGCAGTACTACGAGCAGTACTTC
14 TRBJ2-7 TRBV9 TRBD1 NA CASSVAWTGYEQYF TGTGCCAGCAGCGTAGCTTGGACAGGGTACGAGCAGTACTTC
16 TRBJ2-2 TRBV10-3 NA NA CAISESWRGRTGELFF TGTGCCATCAGTGAGTCGTGGCGGGGGCGAACCGGGGAGCTGTTTTTT
11 TRBJ2-1 TRBV6-5 NA once CASSLGGEQFF TGTGCCAGCAGTCTCGGGGGAGAGCAGTTCTTC
14 TRBJ1-6 TRBV3-1/TRBV3-2 NA NA CASSQTQFNSPLHF TGTGCCAGCAGCCAGACACAGTTTAATTCACCCCTCCACTTT
15 TRBJ2-1 TRBV28 TRBD1 NA CASTLRGTGGNEQFF TGTGCCAGCACCCTCCGAGGGACAGGGGGCAATGAGCAGTTCTTC
15 TRBJ2-7 TRBV5-4 TRBD1 NA CASSAGTALSYEQYF TGTGCCAGCAGCGCCGGGACAGCACTCTCCTACGAGCAGTACTTC
15 TRBJ1-4 TRBV19 TRBD1 NA CASRITGGTNEKLFF TGTGCCAGTAGGATTACAGGGGGAACTAATGAAAAACTGTTTTTT
16 TRBJ2-2 TRBV18 TRBD2 NA CASSSGGAPNTGELFF TGTGCCAGCTCATCGGGGGGGGCTCCGAACACCGGGGAGCTGTTTTTT
15 TRBJ2-5 TRBV27 TRBD1 NA CASRLLTGGVKTQYF TGTGCCAGCAGACTTCTGACAGGGGGCGTAAAGACCCAGTACTTC
16 TRBJ2-1 TRBV7-8 TRBD1 NA CASSKLGGQGSPEQFF TGTGCCAGCAGCAAGTTGGGGGGACAGGGGAGCCCTGAGCAGTTCTTC
17 TRBJ1-4 TRBV28 TRBD1 once CASSLATGATYNEKLFF TGTGCCAGCAGTTTAGCAACAGGGGCGACCTATAATGAAAAACTGTTTTTT
15 TRBJ2-1 TRBV5-6 NA NA CASSSTDRTYNEQFF TGTGCCAGCAGCTCGACAGACAGAACCTACAATGAGCAGTTCTTC
13 TRBJ1-5 TRBV12-3/TRBV12-4 NA NA CASSLNSNQPQHF TGTGCCAGCAGCCTTAATAGCAATCAGCCCCAGCATTTT
14 TRBJ1-2 TRBV15 NA NA CATSRDKRNYGYTF TGTGCCACCAGCAGAGATAAGAGGAACTATGGCTACACCTTC
15 TRBJ1-2 TRBV28 TRBD1 NA CEVKGQGPTDYGYTF TGTGAGGTTAAGGGACAGGGACCTACGGACTATGGCTACACCTTC
14 TRBJ1-2 TRBV15 NA NA CATSRGGANYGYTF TGTGCCACCAGCAGAGGGGGGGCTAACTATGGCTACACCTTC
14 TRBJ1-2 TRBV28 TRBD1 NA CASSGQGAYYGYTF TGTGCCAGCAGTGGACAGGGGGCCTACTATGGCTACACCTTC
14 TRBJ1-1 TRBV25-1 TRBD1 NA CASSESGTGRSAFF TGTGCCAGCAGTGAATCAGGGACAGGGCGCTCGGCTTTCTTT
13 TRBJ2-1 TRBV5-1 NA few CASTPGSGNEQFF TGCGCCAGCACTCCGGGTAGCGGAAATGAGCAGTTCTTC
15 TRBJ1-1 TRBV5-4 TRBD1 NA CASAQGATGDTEAFF TGTGCCAGCGCACAGGGGGCGACGGGGGACACTGAAGCTTTCTTT
13 TRBJ1-1 TRBV27 NA NA CASSLTGFTEAFF TGTGCCAGCAGTTTAACCGGGTTCACTGAAGCTTTCTTT